These T cell receptor beta chains were read from a single sample in a study of T-cell reconstitution after alpha-beta-depleted transplantation in children. Using its own MiXCR run on the PCR reads, TCRdb lists one record per CDR3 protein. The data show some 840,000 distinct CDR3 sequences, with about 15% seen just once and roughly 4.8% held by the top ten. The sequenced sample was PBMCs, mostly from graft donor cells, obtained 360 days after TCRalphabeta/CD19-depleted stem cell transplant. Source of these receptors: a male patient under 18 who had a stem cell transplant for acute lymphoblastic leukemia, so the T cells may come from the graft donor. Both conserved end residues are part of each CDR3. A D gene is named only where the DNA matches it firmly. Not all rows give a size; the values are once, few, many and, for expanded clones, a class.

j_call: TRBJ1-4; d_call: .; v_call: TRBV6-5; cdr3_length: 15; clone_size: .; cdr3_aa: CASSYSWGDNEKLFF; cdr3_nt: TGTGCCAGCAGTTACTCGTGGGGGGATAATGAAAAACTGTTTTTT
j_call: TRBJ2-1; d_call: .; v_call: TRBV27; cdr3_length: 13; clone_size: many; cdr3_aa: CASIRQGGDEQFF; cdr3_nt: TGTGCCAGCATCCGACAGGGAGGGGATGAGCAGTTCTTC
j_call: TRBJ1-6; d_call: .; v_call: TRBV12-3/TRBV12-4; cdr3_length: 14; clone_size: few; cdr3_aa: CASSLDSLDSPLHF; cdr3_nt: TGTGCCAGCTCCTTGGACAGTTTAGATTCACCCCTCCACTTT
j_call: TRBJ2-2; d_call: TRBD2; v_call: TRBV5-1; cdr3_length: 15; clone_size: .; cdr3_aa: CASSHTSGNTGELFF; cdr3_nt: TGCGCCAGCAGCCACACTAGCGGGAACACCGGGGAGCTGTTTTTT
j_call: TRBJ2-2; d_call: .; v_call: TRBV2; cdr3_length: 15; clone_size: few; cdr3_aa: CASSVQGGGTGELFF; cdr3_nt: TGTGCCAGCAGTGTTCAGGGAGGTGGCACCGGGGAGCTGTTTTTT
j_call: TRBJ1-5; d_call: .; v_call: TRBV12-3/TRBV12-4; cdr3_length: 14; clone_size: few; cdr3_aa: CASSTITGVGPQHF; cdr3_nt: TGTGCCAGCAGCACAATAACAGGTGTCGGGCCCCAGCATTTT
j_call: TRBJ2-3; d_call: .; v_call: TRBV9; cdr3_length: 16; clone_size: .; cdr3_aa: CASSVAAGYVPDTQYF; cdr3_nt: TGTGCCAGCAGCGTAGCGGCGGGATATGTCCCAGATACGCAGTATTTT
j_call: TRBJ2-7; d_call: .; v_call: TRBV5-1; cdr3_length: 15; clone_size: .; cdr3_aa: CASSLGSDPAYEQYF; cdr3_nt: TGCGCCAGCAGCTTGGGGTCGGACCCTGCCTACGAGCAGTACTTC
j_call: TRBJ2-5; d_call: TRBD2; v_call: TRBV11-2; cdr3_length: 18; clone_size: .; cdr3_aa: CASSLFPSGYGYQETQYF; cdr3_nt: TGTGCCAGCAGCTTATTCCCTAGCGGGTATGGGTACCAAGAGACCCAGTACTTC
j_call: TRBJ1-1; d_call: .; v_call: TRBV5-1; cdr3_length: 14; clone_size: few; cdr3_aa: CASRTGNQNTEAFF; cdr3_nt: TGCGCCAGCAGAACTGGAAATCAGAACACTGAAGCTTTCTTT
j_call: TRBJ2-5; d_call: .; v_call: TRBV9; cdr3_length: 16; clone_size: .; cdr3_aa: CASSVASSGGGETQYF; cdr3_nt: TGTGCCAGCAGCGTAGCGAGTTCAGGCGGAGGAGAGACCCAGTACTTC
j_call: TRBJ2-3; d_call: .; v_call: TRBV28; cdr3_length: 15; clone_size: .; cdr3_aa: CASSLRREWVDTQYF; cdr3_nt: TGTGCCAGCAGTTTGAGGAGGGAGTGGGTAGATACGCAGTATTTT
j_call: TRBJ2-5; d_call: TRBD2; v_call: TRBV6-5; cdr3_length: 15; clone_size: .; cdr3_aa: CASSYTASGTKTQYF; cdr3_nt: TGTGCCAGCAGTTACACGGCTAGCGGGACGAAGACCCAGTACTTC
j_call: TRBJ2-2; d_call: TRBD2; v_call: TRBV12-3/TRBV12-4; cdr3_length: 17; clone_size: many; cdr3_aa: CASRAETSGRNTGELFF; cdr3_nt: TGTGCCAGCAGGGCAGAGACTAGCGGGAGGAACACCGGGGAGCTGTTTTTT
j_call: TRBJ2-1; d_call: TRBD2; v_call: TRBV11-2; cdr3_length: 14; clone_size: few; cdr3_aa: CASSSVRLANEQFF; cdr3_nt: TGTGCCAGCAGCTCTGTAAGACTAGCCAATGAGCAGTTCTTC
j_call: TRBJ2-5; d_call: .; v_call: TRBV7-6; cdr3_length: 15; clone_size: .; cdr3_aa: CASSFHLTGQETQYF; cdr3_nt: TGTGCCAGCAGCTTTCATTTGACAGGTCAAGAGACCCAGTACTTC
j_call: TRBJ1-1; d_call: .; v_call: TRBV3-1; cdr3_length: 15; clone_size: .; cdr3_aa: CASSSGLQGNTEAFF; cdr3_nt: TGTGCCAGCAGCTCTGGACTACAGGGGAACACTGAAGCTTTCTTT
j_call: TRBJ2-1; d_call: .; v_call: TRBV18; cdr3_length: 16; clone_size: few; cdr3_aa: CASSLLDPAALNEQFF; cdr3_nt: TGTGCCAGCTCACTACTAGATCCGGCGGCCTTAAATGAGCAGTTCTTC
j_call: TRBJ2-3; d_call: .; v_call: TRBV7-6; cdr3_length: 15; clone_size: few; cdr3_aa: CASSGGVSATDTQYF; cdr3_nt: TGTGCCAGCAGCGGCGGGGTGTCGGCCACAGATACGCAGTATTTT
j_call: TRBJ2-5; d_call: .; v_call: TRBV3-1; cdr3_length: 14; clone_size: many; cdr3_aa: CASSQEAGQETQYF; cdr3_nt: TGTGCCAGCAGCCAAGAGGCTGGGCAAGAGACCCAGTACTTC
j_call: TRBJ2-3; d_call: TRBD2; v_call: TRBV20-1; cdr3_length: 16; clone_size: few; cdr3_aa: CSARSWLAGGTDTQYF; cdr3_nt: TGCAGTGCTAGATCTTGGCTAGCGGGAGGTACGGATACGCAGTATTTT
j_call: TRBJ2-5; d_call: .; v_call: TRBV20-1; cdr3_length: 15; clone_size: few; cdr3_aa: CSGSGGDRGIETQYF; cdr3_nt: TGCAGTGGATCAGGCGGCGACAGAGGAATAGAGACCCAGTACTTC
j_call: TRBJ1-2; d_call: TRBD1; v_call: TRBV5-6; cdr3_length: 14; clone_size: .; cdr3_aa: CASSFLGQVYGYTF; cdr3_nt: TGTGCCAGCAGCTTTTTAGGACAGGTCTATGGCTACACCTTC
j_call: TRBJ2-7; d_call: .; v_call: TRBV27; cdr3_length: 13; clone_size: .; cdr3_aa: CASSYAPLSEQYF; cdr3_nt: TGTGCCAGCAGCTACGCCCCCCTCTCCGAGCAGTACTTC
j_call: TRBJ2-7; d_call: .; v_call: TRBV29-1; cdr3_length: 12; clone_size: .; cdr3_aa: CSVVTQVGEQYF; cdr3_nt: TGCAGCGTTGTTACGCAAGTCGGCGAGCAGTACTTC
j_call: TRBJ2-7; d_call: .; v_call: TRBV4-2; cdr3_length: 13; clone_size: many; cdr3_aa: CASSQDLRYEQYF; cdr3_nt: TGTGCCAGCAGCCAAGATCTCCGGTACGAGCAGTACTTC
j_call: TRBJ2-7; d_call: .; v_call: TRBV12-3/TRBV12-4; cdr3_length: 11; clone_size: .; cdr3_aa: CASILSYEQYF; cdr3_nt: TGTGCCAGCATTCTGTCTTACGAGCAGTACTTC
j_call: TRBJ2-1; d_call: TRBD2; v_call: TRBV18; cdr3_length: 15; clone_size: .; cdr3_aa: CASSPLGGRIYEQFF; cdr3_nt: TGTGCCAGCTCACCACTAGGCGGGAGGATATATGAGCAGTTCTTC
j_call: TRBJ2-5; d_call: .; v_call: TRBV15; cdr3_length: 13; clone_size: .; cdr3_aa: CATSRARNETQYF; cdr3_nt: TGTGCCACCAGCAGAGCCAGGAACGAGACCCAGTACTTC
j_call: TRBJ2-1; d_call: TRBD1; v_call: TRBV4-1; cdr3_length: 13; clone_size: few; cdr3_aa: CASSQQGVYEQFF; cdr3_nt: TGCGCCAGCAGCCAACAGGGGGTCTATGAGCAGTTCTTC
j_call: TRBJ2-1; d_call: .; v_call: TRBV6-1; cdr3_length: 16; clone_size: few; cdr3_aa: CASSSTRNRHYNEQFF; cdr3_nt: TGTGCCAGCAGCAGTACTAGGAACCGACACTACAATGAGCAGTTCTTC
j_call: TRBJ2-1; d_call: .; v_call: TRBV29-1; cdr3_length: 11; clone_size: .; cdr3_aa: CSVPKPGKQFF; cdr3_nt: TGCAGCGTACCGAAGCCCGGAAAGCAGTTCTTC
j_call: TRBJ2-2; d_call: TRBD2; v_call: TRBV9; cdr3_length: 16; clone_size: few; cdr3_aa: CASSPRTSGNTGELFF; cdr3_nt: TGTGCCAGCAGCCCGAGGACTAGCGGGAACACCGGGGAGCTGTTTTTT
j_call: TRBJ2-7; d_call: .; v_call: TRBV19; cdr3_length: 14; clone_size: .; cdr3_aa: CASSINRDVYEQYF; cdr3_nt: TGTGCCAGTAGTATTAACAGAGATGTCTACGAGCAGTACTTC
j_call: TRBJ2-7; d_call: TRBD1; v_call: TRBV6-1; cdr3_length: 14; clone_size: many; cdr3_aa: CASTQGQGGHEQYF; cdr3_nt: TGTGCCAGCACCCAAGGACAGGGGGGTCATGAGCAGTACTTC
j_call: TRBJ2-5; d_call: .; v_call: TRBV5-1; cdr3_length: 14; clone_size: .; cdr3_aa: CASSLGTIWETQYF; cdr3_nt: TGCGCCAGCAGCTTGGGAACCATCTGGGAGACCCAGTACTTC
j_call: TRBJ2-4; d_call: .; v_call: TRBV10-3; cdr3_length: 15; clone_size: few; cdr3_aa: CAISEASGTKNIQYF; cdr3_nt: TGTGCCATCAGTGAGGCTAGTGGAACCAAAAACATTCAGTACTTC
j_call: TRBJ2-4; d_call: .; v_call: TRBV28; cdr3_length: 15; clone_size: once; cdr3_aa: CASSYSVIPKNIQYF; cdr3_nt: TGTGCCAGCAGCTATAGCGTTATACCCAAAAACATTCAGTACTTC